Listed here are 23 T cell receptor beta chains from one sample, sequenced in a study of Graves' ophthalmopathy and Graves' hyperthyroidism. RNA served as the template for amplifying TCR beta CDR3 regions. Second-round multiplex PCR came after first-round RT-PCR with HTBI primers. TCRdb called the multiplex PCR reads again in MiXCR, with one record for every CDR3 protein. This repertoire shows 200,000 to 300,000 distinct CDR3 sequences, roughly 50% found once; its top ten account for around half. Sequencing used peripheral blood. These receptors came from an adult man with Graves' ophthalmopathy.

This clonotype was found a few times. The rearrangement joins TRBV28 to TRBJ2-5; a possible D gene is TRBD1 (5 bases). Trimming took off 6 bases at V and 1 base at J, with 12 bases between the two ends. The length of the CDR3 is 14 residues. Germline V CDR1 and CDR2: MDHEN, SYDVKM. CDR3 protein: CASSRQFSQETQYF. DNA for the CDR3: TGTGCCAGCAGCAGACAGTTTTCCCAAGAGACCCAGTACTTC.

CDR3 residues: CASTGPDRRPLNQPQHF. The CDR3 bases are TGTGCCAGTACCGGACCTGACAGAAGGCCCCTCAATCAGCCCCAGCATTTT. The rearrangement links TRBV19 to TRBJ1-5; D is possibly TRBD1 (5 bases). Germline CDR1 and CDR2: LNHDA and SQIVND (reference sequence). With 7 bases removed from V and 3 bases from J, the gap between germline ends came to 22 bases. The CDR3 covers 17 residues.

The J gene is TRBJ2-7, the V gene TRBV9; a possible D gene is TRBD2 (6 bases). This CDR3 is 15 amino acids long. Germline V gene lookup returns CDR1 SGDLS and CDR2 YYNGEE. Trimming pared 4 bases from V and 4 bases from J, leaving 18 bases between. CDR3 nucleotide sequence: TGTGCCAGCAGCCCGATAGGCCCGGGGGTTTACGAGCAGTACTTC. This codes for CASSPIGPGVYEQYF.

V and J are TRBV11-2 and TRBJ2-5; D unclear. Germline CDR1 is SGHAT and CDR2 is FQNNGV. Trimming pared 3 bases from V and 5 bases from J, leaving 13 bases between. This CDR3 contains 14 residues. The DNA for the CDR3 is TGTGCCAGCAGCTTCGTTGGGAACATGGAGACCCAGTACTTC. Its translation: CASSFVGNMETQYF.

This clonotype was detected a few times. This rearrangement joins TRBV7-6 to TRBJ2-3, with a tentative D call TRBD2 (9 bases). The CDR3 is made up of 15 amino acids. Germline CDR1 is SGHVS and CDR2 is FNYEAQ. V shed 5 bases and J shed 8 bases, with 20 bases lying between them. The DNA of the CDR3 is TGTGCCAGCAGCCAGGGGGCTAGCGGGAAAGGTACGCAGTATTTT. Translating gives CASSQGASGKGTQYF.

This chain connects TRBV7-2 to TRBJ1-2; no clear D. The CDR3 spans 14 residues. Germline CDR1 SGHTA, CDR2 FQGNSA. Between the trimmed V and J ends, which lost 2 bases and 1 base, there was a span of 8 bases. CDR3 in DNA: TGTGCCAGCAGCTTAAGATCGGGTAACTATGGCTACACCTTC. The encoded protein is CASSLRSGNYGYTF.

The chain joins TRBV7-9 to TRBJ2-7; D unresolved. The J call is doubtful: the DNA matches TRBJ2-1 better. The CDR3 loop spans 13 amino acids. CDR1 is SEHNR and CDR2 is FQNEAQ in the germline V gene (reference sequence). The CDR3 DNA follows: TGTGCCAGCAGCTTACCCGATAAGGATGAGCAGTTCTTC. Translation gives CASSLPDKDEQFF.

The CDR3 region is CSVELRLADYNEQFF. The DNA for the CDR3 is TGCAGCGTTGAATTACGGCTAGCAGACTACAATGAGCAGTTCTTC. The chain employs TRBV29-1 and TRBJ2-1, with D possibly TRBD2 on 5 matching bases. The germline gives CDR1 SQVTM, CDR2 ANQGSEA. Trimming cost V 2 bases and J 3 bases, with 14 bases left between them. This CDR3 contains 15 residues.

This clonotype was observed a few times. The CDR3 nucleotides are TGTGCCACCAGTGATCCAAGGACAGGGAACTACGAGCAGTACTTC. This encodes CATSDPRTGNYEQYF. J is TRBJ2-7 and V is TRBV24-1; TRBD1 agrees at 8 bases. The junction had 6 bases not matched to a gene; V was cut back by 3 bases and J by 3 bases. Germline V gene sequence: CDR1 KGHDR, CDR2 SFDVKD. The length of the CDR3 is 15 residues.

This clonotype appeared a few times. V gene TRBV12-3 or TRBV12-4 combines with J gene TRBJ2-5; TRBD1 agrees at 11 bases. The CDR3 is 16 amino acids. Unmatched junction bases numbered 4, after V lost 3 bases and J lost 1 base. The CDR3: CASSFWTGGSQETQYF. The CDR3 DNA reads TGTGCCAGCAGTTTTTGGACAGGGGGCAGCCAAGAGACCCAGTACTTC.

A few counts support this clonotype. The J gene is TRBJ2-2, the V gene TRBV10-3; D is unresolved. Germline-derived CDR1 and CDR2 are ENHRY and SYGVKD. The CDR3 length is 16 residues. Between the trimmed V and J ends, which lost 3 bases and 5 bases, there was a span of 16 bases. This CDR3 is CAISDRKADITGELFF. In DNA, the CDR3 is TGTGCCATCAGTGATCGGAAGGCCGACATTACCGGGGAGCTGTTTTTT.

CDR3 sequence (DNA): TGCAGTGCCCCGGGCAGGTCAGATTCACCCCTCCACTTT. It translates to CSAPGRSDSPLHF. This chain joins TRBV20-1 and TRBJ1-6; D gene unclear. The germline V gene encodes CDR1 DFQATT and CDR2 SNEGSKA (reference sequence). CDR3 size: 13 residues. Between the trimmed V and J ends, which lost 6 bases and 8 bases, there was a span of 14 bases.

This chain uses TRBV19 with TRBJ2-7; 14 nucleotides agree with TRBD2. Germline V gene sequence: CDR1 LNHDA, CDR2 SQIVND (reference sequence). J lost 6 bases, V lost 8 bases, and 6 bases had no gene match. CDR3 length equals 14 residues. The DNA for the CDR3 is TGTGCCAGTGGGGGGACTAGCGGGAGCGGCGAGCAGTACTTC. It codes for CASGGTSGSGEQYF.

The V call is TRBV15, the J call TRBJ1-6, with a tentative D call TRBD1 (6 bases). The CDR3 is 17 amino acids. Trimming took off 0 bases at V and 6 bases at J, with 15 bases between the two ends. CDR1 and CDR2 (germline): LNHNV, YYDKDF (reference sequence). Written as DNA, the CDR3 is TGTGCCACCAGCAGAGATAAGGTCGGACAGACTAATTCACCCCTCCACTTT. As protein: CATSRDKVGQTNSPLHF.

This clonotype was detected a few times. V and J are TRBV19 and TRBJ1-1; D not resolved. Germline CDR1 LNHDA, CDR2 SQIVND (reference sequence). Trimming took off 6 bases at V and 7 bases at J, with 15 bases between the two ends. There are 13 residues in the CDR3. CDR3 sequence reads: CASRYEGGREAFF. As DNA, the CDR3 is TGTGCCAGTAGATACGAGGGAGGTCGTGAAGCTTTCTTT. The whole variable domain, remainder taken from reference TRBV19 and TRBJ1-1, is DGGITQSPKYLFRKEGQNVTLSCEQNLNHDAMYWYRQDPGQGLRLIYYSQIVNDFQKGDIAEGYSVSREKKESFPLTVTSAQKNPTAFYLCASRYEGGREAFFGQGTRLTVV.

CDR3 amino acids: CASSGGVAGRMETQYF. The CDR3 DNA reads as TGTGCCAGCAGCGGGGGTGTGGCGGGCAGGATGGAGACCCAGTACTTC. The rearrangement links TRBV2 to TRBJ2-5; D perhaps matches TRBD2 (6 bases). The CDR3 length is 16 residues. In germline, CDR1 is SNHLY, CDR2 FYNNEI. With 6 bases removed from V and 5 bases from J, the gap between germline ends came to 22 bases.

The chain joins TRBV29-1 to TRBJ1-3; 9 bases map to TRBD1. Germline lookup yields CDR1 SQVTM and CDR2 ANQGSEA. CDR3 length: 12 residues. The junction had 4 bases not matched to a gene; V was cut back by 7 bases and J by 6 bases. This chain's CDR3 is CSAGTGLNTIYF. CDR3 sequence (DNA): TGCAGCGCCGGGACAGGGTTAAACACCATATATTTT.

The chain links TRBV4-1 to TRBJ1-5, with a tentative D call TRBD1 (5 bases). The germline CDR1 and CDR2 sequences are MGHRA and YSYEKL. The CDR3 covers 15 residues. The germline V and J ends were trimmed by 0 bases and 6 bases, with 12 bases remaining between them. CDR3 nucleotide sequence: TGCGCCAGCAGCCAAGATCGGCAGGGTGGTCAGCCCCAGCATTTT. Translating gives CASSQDRQGGQPQHF.

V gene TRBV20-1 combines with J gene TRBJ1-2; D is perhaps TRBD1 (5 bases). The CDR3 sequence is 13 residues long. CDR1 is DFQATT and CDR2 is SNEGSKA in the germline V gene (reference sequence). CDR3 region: CGPRGETSYGYTF. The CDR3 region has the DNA TGCGGTCCAAGAGGGGAGACAAGCTACGGCTACACCTTC.

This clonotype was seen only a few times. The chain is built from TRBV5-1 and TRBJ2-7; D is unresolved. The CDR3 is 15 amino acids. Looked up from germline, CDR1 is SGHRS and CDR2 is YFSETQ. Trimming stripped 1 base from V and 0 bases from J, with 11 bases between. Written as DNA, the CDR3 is TGCGCCAGCAGCTTGAATCAGCAGAGCTCCTACGAGCAGTACTTC. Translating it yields CASSLNQQSSYEQYF.

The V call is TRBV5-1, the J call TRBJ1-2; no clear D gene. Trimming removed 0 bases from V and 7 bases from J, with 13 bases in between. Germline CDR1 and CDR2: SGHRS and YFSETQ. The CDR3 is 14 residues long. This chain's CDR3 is CASSLDQDLSGYTF. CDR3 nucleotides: TGCGCCAGCAGCTTGGATCAGGACCTTTCTGGCTACACCTTC. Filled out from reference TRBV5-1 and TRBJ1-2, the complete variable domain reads KAGVTQTPRYLIKTRGQQVTLSCSPISGHRSVSWYQQTPGQGLQFLFEYFSETQRNKGNFPGRFSGRQFSNSRSEMNVSTLELGDSALYLCASSLDQDLSGYTFGSGTRLTVV.

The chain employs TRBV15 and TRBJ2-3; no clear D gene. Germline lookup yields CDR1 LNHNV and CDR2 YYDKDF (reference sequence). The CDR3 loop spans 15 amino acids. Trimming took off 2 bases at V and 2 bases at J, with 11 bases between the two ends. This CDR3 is CATSRQVAFTDTQYF. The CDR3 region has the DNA TGTGCCACCAGCAGACAGGTCGCATTCACAGATACGCAGTATTTT.

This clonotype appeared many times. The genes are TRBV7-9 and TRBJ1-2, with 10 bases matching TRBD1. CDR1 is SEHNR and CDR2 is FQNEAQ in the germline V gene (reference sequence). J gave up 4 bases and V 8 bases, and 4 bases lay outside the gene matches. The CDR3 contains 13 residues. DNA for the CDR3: TGTGCCAGCGGGACAGGGGTAGGCTATGGCTACACCTTC. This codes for CASGTGVGYGYTF.